The 27 T cell receptor beta chains below come from one sample, sequenced in a study of T cell repertoires in cytomegalovirus infection. TCRdb analysed the reads with MiXCR anew, one entry per CDR3 protein. Of 300,000 to 400,000 distinct CDR3 sequences listed, approximately 32% are singletons. Their antigens are not known. This specimen consisted of cultured PBMCs, obtained from culture after CMV antigen stimulation. All receptors derive from a human donor in good health (CMV status not recorded). Some clones in this sample may be carry-over from other donors' samples.

V and J are TRBV12-3 or TRBV12-4 and TRBJ2-7, with D perhaps assigned TRBD1 or TRBD2 (5 bases each). The CDR3 runs to 14 residues. V gave up 5 bases and J gave up 4 bases, with 15 bases separating them. CDR3 sequence (DNA): TGTGCCAGCAGTCGGGGCCGAAACAGATACGAGCAGTACTTC. It translates to CASSRGRNRYEQYF.

The chain is built from TRBV5-4 and TRBJ2-1, with D possibly TRBD2 on 6 matching bases. The CDR3 loop spans 16 amino acids. Trimming stripped 4 bases from V and 7 bases from J, with 21 bases between. Germline values: CDR1 SGHNT, CDR2 YYREEE (reference sequence). CDR3 in amino acids: CASSPPGGFRRNEQFF. CDR3 nucleotide sequence: TGTGCCAGCAGCCCCCCCGGGGGATTCAGGAGGAATGAGCAGTTCTTC.

The V and J genes are TRBV7-6 and TRBJ2-3; no clear D. This CDR3 has 13 amino acids. Germline CDR1 reads SGHVS; CDR2 reads FNYEAQ. V was trimmed by 3 bases and J by 0 bases, leaving 4 bases between them. DNA for the CDR3: TGTGCCAGCAGCTTCGCTAGCACAGATACGCAGTATTTT. It is translated as CASSFASTDTQYF.

The chain carries TRBV7-8 and TRBJ2-3; no definite D call. The CDR3 extends over 14 amino acids. V was cut by 0 bases and J by 3 bases, with 7 bases left in between. Germline CDR1 and CDR2: SGHVS and FQNEAQ. The chain's CDR3 is CASSLAEATDTQYF. In DNA, the CDR3 is TGTGCCAGCAGCTTAGCCGAGGCGACAGATACGCAGTATTTT.

CDR3 DNA: TGTGCCAGCAGCTGGGCGGACAGGGCGAACACTGAAGCTTTCTTT. Translated: CASSWADRANTEAFF. The J gene is TRBJ1-1, the V gene TRBV5-5; TRBD1 matches 8 bases. With 3 bases clipped from V and 1 base from J, the junction kept 5 bases outside the gene matches. CDR3 size: 15 residues. From germline, CDR1 is SGHKS and CDR2 YYEKEE (reference sequence).

This clonotype was seen at least ten times. The rearrangement links TRBV7-6 to TRBJ2-5, with 8 positions matching TRBD2. V trimming: 1 base; J trimming: 5 bases; junction bases outside the gene matches: 12. The CDR3 covers 17 residues. Germline CDR1 and CDR2: SGHVS and FNYEAQ. The CDR3 protein is CASSLEVGGGSHETQYF. CDR3 DNA: TGTGCCAGCAGCTTAGAAGTCGGGGGGGGCTCTCATGAGACCCAGTACTTC.

The chain carries TRBV12-3 or TRBV12-4 and TRBJ1-1, with D unresolved. The CDR3 is 13 amino acids. V dropped 6 bases and J dropped 3 bases, with 11 bases sitting between them. The CDR3 DNA sequence: TGTGCCAGCAGCTCCCTGATCGACACTGAAGCTTTCTTT. It is translated as CASSSLIDTEAFF.

J is TRBJ1-3 and V is TRBV20-1; no clear D. V was pared by 0 bases and J by 0 bases, with 9 bases between. Germline assignment: CDR1 DFQATT and CDR2 SNEGSKA (reference sequence). The CDR3 has 15 residues. The CDR3 region is CSARDPGLSGNTIYF. The CDR3 bases are TGCAGTGCTAGAGACCCAGGACTCTCTGGAAACACCATATATTTT.

This clonotype appeared many times. V gene TRBV2 combines with J gene TRBJ2-2, with no clear D. Trimming left V 2 bases short and J 6 bases short, with 13 bases between. The germline V gene has CDR1 SNHLY and CDR2 FYNNEI. The CDR3 contains 15 residues. CDR3: CASSELSLESGELFF. CDR3 nucleotides: TGTGCCAGCAGTGAATTGAGTTTGGAGTCCGGGGAGCTGTTTTTT. Variable domain in full (rest from reference TRBV2 and TRBJ2-2): EPEVTQTPSHQVTQMGQEVILRCVPISNHLYFYWYRQILGQKVEFLVSFYNNEISEKSEIFDDQFSVERPDGSNFTLKIRSTKLEDSAMYFCASSELSLESGELFFGEGSRLTVL.

This chain joins TRBV12-3 or TRBV12-4 and TRBJ1-2; D unresolved. The CDR3 runs to 13 residues. V lost 6 bases and J lost 4, with 12 bases in between. The CDR3 DNA follows: TGTGCCAGCAGCCAAATCCTCCCCTATGGCTACACCTTC. Its protein is CASSQILPYGYTF.

The gene calls are TRBV24-1 and TRBJ2-1; TRBD2 is a possible D gene (7 bases). Germline values: CDR1 KGHDR, CDR2 SFDVKD. This CDR3 is built from 16 residues. V was shortened by 4 bases and J by 3 bases, with 15 bases between the two germline ends. The DNA of the CDR3 is TGTGCCACCAGTGACCCGAAGGGGGGGAACTACAATGAGCAGTTCTTC. As protein: CATSDPKGGNYNEQFF.

This clonotype was seen more than once but under ten times. DNA for the CDR3: TGCAGTGCCGGGGGACAGGGTGATACTGAAGCTTTCTTT. Its protein product is CSAGGQGDTEAFF. The chain recombines TRBV20-1 with TRBJ1-1; 9 bases are shared with TRBD1. This CDR3 contains 13 residues. Per the germline V gene, CDR1 is DFQATT and CDR2 is SNEGSKA (reference sequence). V shed 6 bases, J shed 5 bases, and the junction held 7 bases outside the gene matches.

The CDR3 reads CASSFSSGSSSYEQYF. The CDR3 DNA follows: TGTGCCAGCAGTTTCTCTAGCGGGTCGAGCTCCTACGAGCAGTACTTC. The chain carries TRBV28 and TRBJ2-7, with 8 nucleotides matching TRBD2. The V segment lost 3 bases and the J segment 0 bases; nucleotides outside the gene matches: 7. The CDR3 is 16 residues long. CDR1 is MDHEN, CDR2 SYDVKM, per germline.

J is TRBJ1-2 and V is TRBV24-1, with D unresolved. The CDR3 consists of 14 residues. Germline V lookup: CDR1 KGHDR, CDR2 SFDVKD. Trimming shortened V by 4 bases and J by 1 base, and 9 bases separated the two germline ends. The CDR3 region is CATSDPSVNYGYTF. For the CDR3, the DNA is TGTGCCACCAGTGACCCCTCAGTTAACTATGGCTACACCTTC.

This clonotype was recorded a few times. The V call is TRBV9, the J call TRBJ2-4; the match to TRBD1 covers 7 bases. This CDR3 comprises 17 residues. J was trimmed by 2 bases and V by 4 bases; bases with no gene match: 12. Looked up from germline, CDR1 is SGDLS and CDR2 is YYNGEE. The CDR3 coding sequence is TGTGCCAGCAGCTCGAACCCGACAGGGTCCCCCAAAAACATTCAGTACTTC. Translating it yields CASSSNPTGSPKNIQYF.

The J gene is TRBJ2-7, the V gene TRBV12-3 or TRBV12-4, with TRBD1 matching 8 bases. V gave up 4 bases and J gave up 0 bases; unmatched junction bases: 5. The CDR3 has 15 residues. CDR3 residues: CASSSGQALSYEQYF. The CDR3, as DNA: TGTGCCAGCAGTTCGGGACAGGCGCTCTCCTACGAGCAGTACTTC.

The gene calls are TRBV7-6 and TRBJ2-1; TRBD2 matches 8 bases. The V gene's germline CDR1 is SGHVS and CDR2 FNYEAQ. This CDR3 is built from 15 residues. J lost 2 bases, V lost 5 bases, and 5 bases had no gene match. DNA for the CDR3: TGTGCCAGCAGCCCGACTAGCGCGCCCTACAATGAGCAGTTCTTC. Its translation: CASSPTSAPYNEQFF.

The CDR3 loop is CASSLEGANEQFF. CDR3 sequence (DNA): TGTGCCAGCAGTTTGGAGGGGGCTAATGAGCAGTTCTTC. The chain links TRBV12-3 or TRBV12-4 to TRBJ2-1; perhaps TRBD1 as D (7 bases). With 3 bases removed from V and 7 bases from J, the gap between germline ends came to 10 bases. The CDR3 is 13 amino acids.

This chain links TRBV6-6 with TRBJ2-5; the D is unclear. CDR3 length equals 14 residues. The germline V gene has CDR1 MNHNY and CDR2 SVGAGI (reference sequence). The V gene lost 4 bases and the J gene lost 0 bases, with 9 bases spanning the gap. The CDR3 loop reads CASSLQPNQETQYF. CDR3 coding DNA: TGTGCCAGCAGTTTACAGCCGAACCAAGAGACCCAGTACTTC.

In its sample, this clonotype was seen many times. J is TRBJ2-3 and V is TRBV5-4, with 9 bases lining up with TRBD2. The CDR3 has 16 residues. In germline, CDR1 is SGHNT, CDR2 YYREEE (reference sequence). Trimming at V came to 5 bases and at J to 1 base, leaving 8 bases not matched to a gene. CDR3 in amino acids: CASSQSSGTGTDTQYF. The CDR3 bases are TGTGCCAGCAGTCAATCTAGCGGGACAGGCACAGATACGCAGTATTTT.

The chain has TRBV6-6 and TRBJ1-3; 7 bases are a match to TRBD1. The CDR3 is 16 amino acids. CDR1 is MNHNY and CDR2 is SVGAGI in the germline V gene (reference sequence). The junction had 10 bases not matched to a gene; V was cut back by 5 bases and J by 3 bases. The CDR3 is CASSQRQGIGGNTIYF. CDR3 DNA: TGTGCCAGCAGTCAAAGACAGGGCATTGGTGGAAACACCATATATTTT.

The chain uses TRBV12-3 or TRBV12-4 and TRBJ1-2; 8 nucleotides match TRBD1. The CDR3 has 12 amino acids. J gave up 7 bases and V 6 bases, and 4 bases lay outside the gene matches. The CDR3, as DNA: TGTGCCAGCAGGAACACAGGGGGTGGCTACACCTTC. As protein: CASRNTGGGYTF.

At least ten counts were recorded for this clonotype. This chain joins TRBV4-2 and TRBJ2-1; 9 bases map to TRBD2. This CDR3 has 16 amino acids. Trimming removed 1 base from V and 7 bases from J; junction bases left unmatched: 8. CDR1 and CDR2 from the germline V gene are LGHNA and YNFKEQ. CDR3: CASSQGGRARWNEQFF. The CDR3 coding sequence is TGTGCCAGCAGCCAAGGCGGGAGGGCCAGATGGAATGAGCAGTTCTTC.

CDR3 nucleotide sequence: TGTGCCGTAGCGGGGAGCGCAGATACGCAGTATTTT. This translates into CAVAGSADTQYF. The V gene is TRBV30, the J gene TRBJ2-3; 8 nucleotides line up with TRBD2. The CDR3 has 12 amino acids. Germline assignment: CDR1 GTSNPN and CDR2 SVGIG (reference sequence). Trimming at V came to 8 bases and at J to 4 bases, leaving 5 bases not matched to a gene.

A few counts support this clonotype. The gene calls are TRBV10-3 and TRBJ2-7; 9 nucleotides match TRBD1. V gave up 6 bases and J gave up 5 bases; unmatched junction bases: 8. From germline, CDR1 is ENHRY and CDR2 SYGVKD. The CDR3 is 14 residues long. The CDR3 nucleotides are TGTGCCATCAGGGGGGACAGGGTTCGGAACGAGCAGTACTTC. Its translation is CAIRGDRVRNEQYF.

In this sample, this clonotype turned up many times. This rearrangement joins TRBV7-2 to TRBJ1-2; D not resolved. CDR1 is SGHTA, CDR2 FQGNSA, per germline. This CDR3 is built from 12 residues. Trimming left V 1 base short and J 6 bases short, with 6 bases between. CDR3 in amino acids: CASSLVWDGYTF. The CDR3 DNA reads TGTGCCAGCAGCTTAGTTTGGGATGGCTACACCTTC. Full variable domain (outside the CDR3, taken from reference TRBV7-2 and TRBJ1-2): GAGVSQSPSNKVTEKGKDVELRCDPISGHTALYWYRQSLGQGLEFLIYFQGNSAPDKSGLPSDRFSAERTGGSVSTLTIQRTQQEDSAVYLCASSLVWDGYTFGSGTRLTVV.

The chain joins TRBV27 to TRBJ2-7, with a tentative D call TRBD2 (6 bases). Germline V gene data show CDR1 as MNHEY and CDR2 as SMNVEV (reference sequence). Trimming left V 0 bases short and J 3 bases short, with 15 bases between. This CDR3 has 16 amino acids. CDR3 in amino acids: CASSLSVAEPLYEQYF. The CDR3 DNA sequence: TGTGCCAGCAGTTTATCGGTAGCGGAGCCTCTCTACGAGCAGTACTTC.